This is a list of T cell receptor beta chains from one sample in a study of cytomegalovirus exposure and HLA in healthy donors. Clones were sequenced by immunoSEQ multiplex PCR, and TCRdb holds only the in-frame ones, with some missing. The repertoire holds under 150,000 clones, with 50% to 65% as singletons. Sequenced material: PBMCs. The receptors here all came from a woman aged 40 to 50 in good health and CMV-seropositive. Both conserved end residues are part of each CDR3. D genes are given only for firm matches. Clone size is shown for a subset of rows, as once, few, many or a class of expanded clone.

size: .
V: TRBV27
D: TRBD2
J: TRBJ2-7
CDR3: CASRGLRTDSTYEQYF
DNA: TGTGCCAGCAGGGGACTAAGAACGGACTCGACCTACGAGCAGTACTTC

size: once
V: TRBV5-8
D: .
J: TRBJ2-1
CDR3: CASSLWMRSYNEQFF
DNA: TGTGCCAGCAGCTTATGGATGCGGTCCTACAATGAGCAGTTCTTC

size: .
V: TRBV5-1
D: .
J: TRBJ2-3
CDR3: CASSQIRGGTDTQYF
DNA: TGCGCCAGCAGCCAAATCAGGGGAGGCACAGATACGCAGTATTTT

size: .
V: TRBV18
D: .
J: TRBJ1-1
CDR3: CASSPNQGSTEAFF
DNA: TGTGCCAGCTCACCAAACCAGGGAAGCACTGAAGCTTTCTTT

size: .
V: TRBV2
D: .
J: TRBJ2-7
CDR3: CASSEISESLYEQYF
DNA: TGTGCCAGCAGTGAAATAAGCGAGAGCCTCTACGAGCAGTACTTC

size: .
V: TRBV5-4
D: TRBD1
J: TRBJ1-2
CDR3: CASSRTGGGGGGYTF
DNA: TGTGCCAGCAGCCGTACAGGGGGTGGAGGTGGTGGCTACACCTTC

size: .
V: TRBV19
D: .
J: TRBJ2-4
CDR3: CASSWGLDKNIQYF
DNA: TGTGCCAGTAGTTGGGGGCTGGACAAAAACATTCAGTACTTC

size: once
V: TRBV7-9
D: TRBD2
J: TRBJ2-7
CDR3: CSSSSQREVYEQYF
DNA: TGTTCCAGCAGCTCCCAGCGGGAAGTCTACGAGCAGTACTTC

size: .
V: TRBV5-1
D: TRBD1
J: TRBJ2-1
CDR3: CASSPGTGWGNEQFF
DNA: TGCGCCAGCAGCCCCGGGACAGGGTGGGGCAATGAGCAGTTCTTC

size: .
V: TRBV27
D: .
J: TRBJ2-1
CDR3: CASSLGGGPSYNEQFF
DNA: TGTGCCAGCAGTTTAGGTGGCGGGCCCTCCTACAATGAGCAGTTCTTC

size: .
V: TRBV9
D: TRBD1
J: TRBJ2-2
CDR3: CASSPPDRVTGELFF
DNA: TGTGCCAGCAGCCCCCCGGACAGGGTGACCGGGGAGCTGTTTTTT

size: .
V: TRBV11-1
D: TRBD2
J: TRBJ2-1
CDR3: CASSLGTSGRPSLYNEQFF
DNA: TGTGCCAGCAGCCTAGGGACTAGCGGGAGGCCTTCCCTCTACAATGAGCAGTTCTTC

size: .
V: TRBV5-1
D: .
J: TRBJ2-7
CDR3: CASSAGLPNYEQYF
DNA: TGCGCCAGCAGCGCAGGACTCCCCAATTACGAGCAGTACTTC

size: .
V: TRBV5-6
D: .
J: TRBJ2-7
CDR3: CASSSSGLTYEQYF
DNA: TGTGCCAGCAGCTCCAGCGGTCTAACCTACGAGCAGTACTTC

size: .
V: TRBV4-1
D: TRBD1
J: TRBJ2-2
CDR3: CASSQTGLLAGELFF
DNA: TGCGCCAGCAGCCAGACAGGGCTTCTAGCCGGGGAGCTGTTTTTT

size: .
V: TRBV21-1
D: .
J: TRBJ2-5
CDR3: CASTPGREGPNHQETQYF
DNA: TGTGCCAGCACCCCGGGGCGGGAGGGCCCGAACCACCAAGAGACCCAGTACTTC

size: .
V: TRBV7-6
D: .
J: TRBJ2-5
CDR3: CASSLSSQGWETQYF
DNA: TGTGCCAGCAGCTTAAGTAGTCAGGGATGGGAGACCCAGTACTTC

size: few
V: TRBV6-5
D: TRBD2
J: TRBJ2-1
CDR3: CASRFSGVGNEQFF
DNA: TGTGCCAGCAGATTTAGCGGGGTTGGGAATGAGCAGTTCTTC

size: .
V: TRBV28
D: .
J: TRBJ2-3
CDR3: CASSLVDRQYF
DNA: TGTGCCAGCAGTTTAGTCGACAGGCAGTATTTT

size: few
V: TRBV5-1
D: .
J: TRBJ2-7
CDR3: CASSPADSTYEQYF
DNA: TGCGCCAGCAGCCCGGCGGACTCAACCTACGAGCAGTACTTC

size: .
V: TRBV14
D: TRBD1
J: TRBJ1-1
CDR3: CASRRGQMVEAFF
DNA: TGTGCCAGCAGGCGGGGACAGATGGTTGAAGCTTTCTTT

size: few
V: TRBV4-2
D: TRBD1
J: TRBJ1-5
CDR3: CASSQEITGGGQPQHF
DNA: TGTGCCAGCAGCCAAGAAATTACAGGGGGCGGTCAGCCCCAGCATTTT

size: .
V: TRBV7-2
D: .
J: TRBJ2-2
CDR3: CASSPHTGELFF
DNA: TGTGCCAGCAGCCCTCACACCGGGGAGCTGTTTTTT

size: .
V: TRBV7-9
D: TRBD1
J: TRBJ1-4
CDR3: CASSSGTGEVGEKLFF
DNA: TGTGCCAGCAGCTCCGGGACAGGGGAAGTGGGGGAAAAACTGTTTTTT

size: .
V: TRBV11-2
D: TRBD2
J: TRBJ2-2
CDR3: CASSLQERTSGRVGELFF
DNA: TGTGCCAGCAGCTTGCAGGAGCGTACTAGCGGGAGAGTCGGGGAGCTGTTTTTT

size: .
V: TRBV9
D: .
J: TRBJ1-5
CDR3: CASSVGPGDGNQPQHF
DNA: TGTGCCAGCAGCGTAGGTCCCGGGGATGGCAATCAGCCCCAGCATTTT

size: .
V: TRBV19
D: .
J: TRBJ2-3
CDR3: CASSIGERDTQYF
DNA: TGTGCCAGTAGTATAGGGGAGCGGGATACGCAGTATTTT

size: .
V: TRBV11-2
D: .
J: TRBJ2-1
CDR3: CASSLDGSYNEQFF
DNA: TGTGCCAGCAGCTTAGATGGCTCTTACAATGAGCAGTTCTTC

size: .
V: TRBV4-2
D: .
J: TRBJ2-3
CDR3: CASSQVAGTTDTQYF
DNA: TGTGCCAGCAGCCAAGTGGCGGGTACCACAGATACGCAGTATTTT

size: .
V: TRBV7-2
D: .
J: TRBJ2-7
CDR3: CASSATGTGYEQYF
DNA: TGTGCCAGCAGCGCCACAGGGACGGGCTACGAGCAGTACTTC

size: .
V: TRBV4-1
D: TRBD1
J: TRBJ1-2
CDR3: CASSPSDRRDGYTF
DNA: TGCGCCAGCAGCCCTTCGGACAGGAGGGATGGCTACACCTTC

size: .
V: TRBV9
D: TRBD1
J: TRBJ2-1
CDR3: CASSVDWVGQASNEQFF
DNA: TGTGCCAGCAGCGTAGATTGGGTGGGACAGGCGAGCAATGAGCAGTTCTTC

size: few
V: TRBV6-1
D: .
J: TRBJ2-2
CDR3: CASSEGLSVGELFF
DNA: TGTGCCAGCAGTGAAGGGCTTAGCGTCGGGGAGCTGTTTTTT

size: .
V: TRBV28
D: TRBD1
J: TRBJ1-2
CDR3: CASRQITGTAYGYTF
DNA: TGTGCCAGCAGACAGATCACCGGGACAGCTTATGGCTACACCTTC

size: few
V: TRBV7-9
D: TRBD1
J: TRBJ2-7
CDR3: CASSSFRDRDHEQYF
DNA: TGTGCCAGCAGCTCTTTCCGGGACAGGGACCACGAGCAGTACTTC

size: .
V: TRBV27
D: .
J: TRBJ2-7
CDR3: CASSLAAISYEQYF
DNA: TGTGCCAGCAGTTTGGCGGCTATCTCCTACGAGCAGTACTTC

size: few
V: TRBV27
D: .
J: TRBJ2-2
CDR3: CASGGGRNTGELFF
DNA: TGTGCCAGCGGGGGGGGGCGGAACACCGGGGAGCTGTTTTTT

size: .
V: TRBV18
D: TRBD1
J: TRBJ2-5
CDR3: CASSPRTGGQETQYF
DNA: TGTGCCAGCTCACCCAGGACAGGGGGCCAAGAGACCCAGTACTTC

size: few
V: TRBV7-9
D: .
J: TRBJ2-5
CDR3: CASSLGLLGKTQYF
DNA: TGTGCCAGCAGCTTAGGACTACTAGGAAAGACCCAGTACTTC

size: .
V: TRBV28
D: .
J: TRBJ1-3
CDR3: CASSFGSRLPSKVYF
DNA: TGTGCCAGCAGTTTTGGGAGCAGGCTCCCCTCAAAAGTATATTTT

size: .
V: TRBV6-5
D: TRBD1
J: TRBJ2-5
CDR3: CASSYDRGRGETQYF
DNA: TGTGCCAGCAGTTATGACAGGGGTCGCGGGGAGACCCAGTACTTC

size: few
V: TRBV6-4
D: .
J: TRBJ1-1
CDR3: CASSDGGEAFF
DNA: TGTGCCAGCAGTGACGGGGGGGAAGCTTTCTTT

size: few
V: TRBV7-8
D: TRBD2
J: TRBJ2-7
CDR3: CASSQGLAGVEQYF
DNA: TGTGCCAGCAGCCAGGGACTAGCGGGAGTTGAGCAGTACTTC

size: few
V: TRBV10-3
D: TRBD1
J: TRBJ1-1
CDR3: CAISGMTGANTEAFF
DNA: TGTGCCATCAGTGGAATGACAGGGGCAAACACTGAAGCTTTCTTT

size: .
V: TRBV19
D: .
J: TRBJ1-5
CDR3: CASSIGGSNQPQHF
DNA: TGTGCCAGTAGTATAGGAGGTAGCAATCAGCCCCAGCATTTT

size: .
V: TRBV10-1
D: TRBD1
J: TRBJ2-5
CDR3: CASLTSEDRVETQYF
DNA: TGCGCCAGCCTCACCTCCGAGGACAGGGTAGAGACCCAGTACTTC

size: .
V: TRBV6-5
D: TRBD1
J: TRBJ2-5
CDR3: CASSYDRGRETQYF
DNA: TGTGCCAGCAGTTACGACAGGGGGCGGGAGACCCAGTACTTC

size: few
V: TRBV18
D: TRBD1
J: TRBJ2-7
CDR3: CASSHNRGKGEQYF
DNA: TGTGCCAGCTCACACAACAGGGGAAAGGGCGAGCAGTACTTC

size: .
V: TRBV7-8
D: .
J: TRBJ1-2
CDR3: CASSLRQSYGYTF
DNA: TGTGCCAGCAGCTTACGACAGTCCTATGGCTACACCTTC

size: .
V: TRBV5-4
D: TRBD1
J: TRBJ1-2
CDR3: CASSNDGQVYTF
DNA: TGTGCCAGCAGCAATGACGGACAGGTTTACACCTTC

size: .
V: TRBV11-2
D: .
J: TRBJ2-7
CDR3: CASSLVGVLSSYEQYF
DNA: TGTGCCAGCAGCTTAGTTGGTGTCCTAAGCTCCTACGAGCAGTACTTC

size: .
V: TRBV11-2
D: .
J: TRBJ1-3
CDR3: CASRRAGRGRAGNTIYF
DNA: TGTGCCAGCAGGAGGGCGGGCAGGGGACGGGCTGGAAACACCATATATTTT

size: .
V: TRBV5-6
D: TRBD2
J: TRBJ2-2
CDR3: CASSLLTSLSGELFF
DNA: TGTGCCAGCAGCTTGCTGACTAGCCTGTCCGGGGAGCTGTTTTTT

size: few
V: TRBV19
D: .
J: TRBJ2-1
CDR3: CASSIVAGSHNEQFF
DNA: TGTGCCAGTAGTATAGTGGCGGGATCCCACAATGAGCAGTTCTTC